This T cell receptor beta chain came from a study of blood T cell repertoires in COVID-19. Study context: The analysed material was cDNA or gDNA that came from T cells, B-cell-depleted T cells, or PBMCs.

Using immunoSEQ multiplex PCR, the repertoire was profiled, and TCRdb retains in-frame clones only, with some absent. The data hold 90,000 to 150,000 clones, with 75% to 80% observed a single time. V dropped 3 bases and J dropped 4 bases, with 10 bases sitting between them. The CDR3 totals 14 residues. From germline, CDR1 is MGHRA and CDR2 YSYEKL. V and J are TRBV4-1 and TRBJ1-3; the D gene is possibly TRBD1 (6 bases). Sequencing input: peripheral blood. The clonotype originates from a human donor in a cohort sampled during active COVID-19. CDR3 sequence reads: CASSQEDRGNTIYF. In nucleotides, the CDR3 is TGCGCCAGCAGCCAGGAGGACAGAGGAAACACCATATATTTT.